This T cell receptor beta chain was retrieved from a study of beta chain features in type 1 diabetes. Study information: Across every sample, roughly 100 million sorted cells were examined in total.

Whole-study findings and limits: When Type 1 diabetes patients were examined, their TCRB CDR3s proved moderately but significantly shorter in all four CD4+ subsets. Over-representation of high TCR-expressing cells was a possible consequence of cDNA sequencing.

V was trimmed by 3 bases and J by 8 bases, leaving 7 bases between them. Germline assignment: CDR1 MDHEN and CDR2 SYDVKM. The CDR3 extends over 12 amino acids. This clone was recorded at least ten times. Its antigen is not known. Every bit of the isolated RNA underwent reverse transcription, so sequencing read expressed TCRB transcripts. Assay used: immunoSEQ multiplex PCR; TCRdb lists only in-frame clones, some missing. This sample has more than 300,000 clones; roughly 9.8% occur once, and the top ten carry roughly 0.54%. This TCR derives from a man aged 25 to 40 with type 1 diabetes. The sample comprised central memory CD4+ T cells from blood. The chain links TRBV28 to TRBJ1-4, with unresolved D. CDR3 sequence reads: CASSLRLEKLFF. DNA for the CDR3: TGTGCCAGCAGTTTGCGATTGGAAAAACTGTTTTTT.